This T cell receptor (beta chain) came from a study of T cells in Graves' hyperthyroidism and ophthalmopathy. Overall study results and limits: In simple terms, a model built on 13 V-J features told ophthalmopathy apart from stable hyperthyroidism.

PBMCs were sourced from roughly 9.1 ml fresh peripheral blood. Many counts were recorded for this clonotype. Its target is not known. RNA transcripts provided the source from which TCR beta CDR3 regions were amplified. The TCR CDR3 was amplified in a first-round RT-PCR using the HTBI primer set. TCRdb passed the multiplex PCR reads through MiXCR, listing each CDR3 protein once. The data hold approximately 740,000 distinct CDR3 sequences, with around 13% observed a single time. This TCR came from a woman under 30 with Graves' hyperthyroidism. Sequencing was performed on blood.

The CDR3 coding sequence is TGTGCCAGCAGCTTAGCGGGGTTCTCCTACAATGAGCAGTTCTTC. Protein: CASSLAGFSYNEQFF. This rearrangement joins TRBV7-2 to TRBJ2-1, with D hard to call. The germline V gene has CDR1 SGHTA and CDR2 FQGNSA. Trimming stripped 0 bases from V and 0 bases from J, with 6 bases between. The CDR3 runs to 15 residues.